The text below deals with one TCR beta chain. Its antigen is not known. This record belongs to a study of CD8 T cells in Susac syndrome. Random hexamers served to reverse transcribe roughly 0.45 to 1 ug RNA. Each CDR3 protein is one row after TCRdb ran MiXCR on the immunoSEQ multiplex PCR reads. This sample has about 200,000 distinct CDR3 sequences, with 85% to 95% found just once. The CDR3 extends over 13 amino acids. Germline CDR1 reads SGHRS; CDR2 reads YFSETQ. Trimming stripped 0 bases from V and 5 bases from J, with 9 bases between. Study-level results: As the study acknowledged, the number of individuals in its TCR sequencing and HLA analysis was relatively small.

FACS enriched CD8+ TEMRA cells, while bulk CD8+ and CD4+ were negatively isolated. The receptor's source is a human donor with multiple sclerosis. V usage is TRBV5-1 and J usage is TRBJ2-7, with D perhaps matching TRBD1 (5 bases). Sequences were obtained from CD4+ T cells from PBMCs. CDR3 amino acids: CASSLEPDNEQYF. The CDR3 DNA follows: TGCGCCAGCAGCTTGGAGCCGGACAACGAGCAGTACTTC.